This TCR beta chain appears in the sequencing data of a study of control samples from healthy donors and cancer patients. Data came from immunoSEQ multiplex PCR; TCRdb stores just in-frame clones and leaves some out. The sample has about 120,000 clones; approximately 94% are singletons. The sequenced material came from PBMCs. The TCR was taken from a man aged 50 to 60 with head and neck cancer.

The CDR3 nucleotides are TGTGCCACCAGCTGGACAGGGTATGAGACCCAGTACTTC. Translated: CATSWTGYETQYF. The chain is built from TRBV15 and TRBJ2-5, with 8 bases that match TRBD1. The junction had 4 bases not matched to a gene; V was cut back by 5 bases and J by 5 bases. The CDR3 has 13 residues. CDR1 is LNHNV, CDR2 YYDKDF, per germline (reference sequence).